The clone carrying this TCR beta chain was counted ten times or more. The antigen remains unidentified. TCRdb independently ran MiXCR on the multiplex PCR reads; one entry per CDR3 protein. The sample has 85,000 to 130,000 distinct CDR3 sequences, around 20% seen once; the top ten hold under 1.5%. The record originates from a study of breast tumors, draining lymph nodes, adjacent tissues. Samples came from axillary lymph nodes draining the breast cancer. Study-level results: Most tumor T cells seemingly derive from lymph node, then expand in tumor. Tumor T cell lymph node origin was a supported hypothesis, not proven. Tumors had less TCR diversity than lymph nodes, more than nontumor tissue.

The CDR3 runs 12 residues. CDR1 and CDR2 (germline): WSHSY, SAAADI. V was pared by 8 bases and J by 4 bases, with 11 bases between. The specimen sequenced was axillary lymph node tissue. This TCR was sampled from a female donor with breast cancer. Some clones in this sample may be carry-over from other donors' samples. The V gene is TRBV10-2, the J gene TRBJ1-2, with D hard to call. The CDR3 protein is CASRTDAYGYTF. The CDR3 nucleotides read TGCGCCAGCCGGACCGACGCCTATGGCTACACCTTC.